Below are 29 T cell receptor beta chains sequenced from a single sample in a study of T cell changes during pregnancy in multiple sclerosis (dated by TCRdb to between 2018 and 2021). Libraries were constructed by the immunoSEQ multiplex PCR assay. TCRdb mirrors the immuneACCESS table, restricted to in-frame sequences. Some clones are absent from its copies; in checked studies, under half trace to an unresolved V gene, and the reason for the others is unknown. This sample has around 55,000 clones in its table, and more than 80% of those were observed once. The ten largest account for 0.45% to 0.65% of the sample. Sequenced here: CD4+ T cells from peripheral blood mononuclear cells, sampled in the first trimester of pregnancy. These receptors were taken from a female donor with multiple sclerosis, enrolled in a pregnancy study.

CDR3 region: CASSQSSVYQETQYF. CDR3 nucleotide sequence: TGTGCCAGTAGCCAGTCTAGTGTGTACCAAGAGACCCAGTACTTC. This chain links TRBV19 with TRBJ2-5; unclear D gene. The V and J ends lost 6 bases and 0 bases respectively, with 14 bases between them. From germline, CDR1 is LNHDA and CDR2 SQIVND (reference sequence). The length of the CDR3 is 15 residues.

This sequence joins TRBV27 and TRBJ2-7, with 9 bases aligning to TRBD2. Germline lookup yields CDR1 MNHEY and CDR2 SMNVEV (reference sequence). V trimming: 7 bases; J trimming: 3 bases; junction bases outside the gene matches: 10. The CDR3 consists of 15 residues. Here the CDR3 DNA reads TGTGCCAGCACCAGGATGGCGGGAGGGGACTACGAGCAGTACTTC. It is translated as CASTRMAGGDYEQYF.

This chain links TRBV13 with TRBJ2-5; 8 bases are shared with TRBD2. Per germline, CDR1 PRHDT and CDR2 FYEKMQ (reference sequence). The CDR3 loop spans 15 amino acids. The ends lost 0 bases at V and 5 bases at J; junction bases unmatched: 5. CDR3 residues: CASSLGGGVGETQYF. The CDR3 nucleotides are TGTGCCAGCAGCTTAGGCGGGGGGGTTGGTGAGACCCAGTACTTC.

The V and J genes are TRBV11-3 and TRBJ2-7; TRBD1 aligns across 8 bases. Germline V CDR1 and CDR2: SGHNT, YENEEA. The CDR3 runs 16 residues. J gave up 7 bases and V 5 bases, and 16 bases lay outside the gene matches. Written as DNA, the CDR3 is TGTGCCAGCAGCAACCCTTGGACAGGGATCGATGGGGAGCAGTACTTC. This gives the protein CASSNPWTGIDGEQYF. Using reference TRBV11-3 and TRBJ2-7 for the parts outside the CDR3, the full variable domain is EAGVVQSPRYKIIEKKQPVAFWCNPISGHNTLYWYLQNLGQGPELLIRYENEEAVDDSQLPKDRFSAERLKGVDSTLKIQPAELGDSAVYLCASSNPWTGIDGEQYFGPGTRLTVT.

The rearrangement joins TRBV18 to TRBJ2-7; no clear D. CDR1 is KGHSH, CDR2 LQKENI, per germline. The V and J ends lost 0 bases and 2 bases respectively, with 5 bases between them. CDR3 length: 13 amino acids. This CDR3 reads CASSPPRTYEQYF. DNA of the CDR3: TGTGCCAGCTCACCACCCAGAACCTACGAGCAGTACTTC.

The V call is TRBV7-3, the J call TRBJ1-2; perhaps TRBD1 as D (6 bases). Trimming left V 1 base short and J 4 bases short, with 19 bases between. The CDR3 is made up of 17 amino acids. Germline lookup yields CDR1 SGHTA and CDR2 FQGTGA. The CDR3 bases are TGTGCCAGCAGCTTAAGGGGAGGGCCCAGGGGCTCCTATGGCTACACCTTC. It is translated as CASSLRGGPRGSYGYTF.

The rearrangement links TRBV28 to TRBJ1-3; D is unresolved. The germline V and J ends were trimmed by 0 bases and 0 bases, with 18 bases remaining between them. Germline-derived CDR1 and CDR2 are MDHEN and SYDVKM. CDR3 length: 19 amino acids. The CDR3 sequence: CASSLWREIRPSSGNTIYF. The CDR3 nucleotides read TGTGCCAGCAGTTTATGGAGGGAGATTCGCCCTAGCTCTGGAAACACCATATATTTT.

This clone occurred once. The chain couples TRBV5-6 to TRBJ2-5; the D gene is possibly TRBD2 (6 bases). The length of the CDR3 is 13 residues. Trimming shortened V by 0 bases and J by 4 bases, and 7 bases separated the two germline ends. Per the germline V gene, CDR1 is SGHDT and CDR2 is YYEEEE. This CDR3 reads CASSLAGGETQYF. Here the CDR3 DNA reads TGTGCCAGCAGCTTGGCCGGGGGAGAGACCCAGTACTTC.

The V gene is TRBV19, the J gene TRBJ2-1, with 13 bases aligning to TRBD2. Germline CDR1 and CDR2: LNHDA and SQIVND (reference sequence). The CDR3 totals 16 residues. V gave up 1 base and J gave up 3 bases; unmatched junction bases: 0. CDR3 sequence (DNA): TGTGCCAGTAGTATAGGGACTAGCGGGGGCTACAATGAGCAGTTCTTC. It is translated as CASSIGTSGGYNEQFF.

The gene calls are TRBV5-1 and TRBJ1-1, with TRBD1 matching 8 bases. This CDR3 spans 17 amino acids. Germline lookup yields CDR1 SGHRS and CDR2 YFSETQ. Trimming at V came to 0 bases and at J to 0 bases, leaving 7 bases not matched to a gene. CDR3 sequence reads: CASSLAPQGVVNTEAFF. In DNA form, the CDR3 reads TGCGCCAGCAGCTTGGCACCACAGGGGGTCGTGAACACTGAAGCTTTCTTT.

The V gene is TRBV7-2, the J gene TRBJ2-7; TRBD2 matches 11 bases. With V trimmed by 5 bases and J by 0 bases, 3 bases remained unmatched. In germline, CDR1 is SGHTA, CDR2 FQGNSA. The CDR3 has 15 residues. The CDR3 is CASSPTSGTSYEQYF. Written as DNA, the CDR3 is TGTGCCAGCAGCCCGACTAGCGGGACCTCCTACGAGCAGTACTTC. Looking up the rest from reference TRBV7-2 and TRBJ2-7 gives the full variable domain: GAGVSQSPSNKVTEKGKDVELRCDPISGHTALYWYRQSLGQGLEFLIYFQGNSAPDKSGLPSDRFSAERTGGSVSTLTIQRTQQEDSAVYLCASSPTSGTSYEQYFGPGTRLTVT.

The rearrangement uses TRBV19 and TRBJ1-2; a possible D gene is TRBD1 (6 bases). CDR3 length: 13 residues. V gave up 4 bases and J gave up 2 bases, with 8 bases separating them. Germline V gene data show CDR1 as LNHDA and CDR2 as SQIVND (reference sequence). CDR3 protein: CASSKTGNYGYTF. In DNA, the CDR3 is TGTGCCAGTAGTAAAACAGGGAACTATGGCTACACCTTC.

The CDR3 here is CAISEMEYEQYF. The CDR3 bases are TGTGCCATCAGTGAGATGGAGTACGAGCAGTACTTC. The chain couples TRBV10-3 to TRBJ2-7; D is unclear. The germline CDR1 and CDR2 sequences are ENHRY and SYGVKD. The CDR3 runs to 12 residues. V lost 2 bases and J 4 bases, leaving 6 bases between the germline ends.

The chain uses TRBV5-6 and TRBJ1-5; D remains ambiguous. V lost 3 bases and J lost 5, with 9 bases in between. This CDR3 is 13 amino acids long. Looked up from germline, CDR1 is SGHDT and CDR2 is YYEEEE. The CDR3 spells CASSSGKDQPQHF. The CDR3 DNA reads TGTGCCAGCAGCTCGGGGAAAGATCAGCCCCAGCATTTT.

The chain joins TRBV12-5 to TRBJ1-5, with unresolved D. There are 14 residues in the CDR3. CDR1 is LGHNT, CDR2 FRNRAP, per germline. The ends were cut back, 1 base at V and 1 base at J, with 5 bases in the middle. DNA for the CDR3: TGTGCTAGTGGTTTGGAGGAGAGCAATCAGCCCCAGCATTTT. The encoded protein is CASGLEESNQPQHF.

The V and J genes are TRBV28 and TRBJ2-1, with TRBD2 as a possible D gene (5 bases). This CDR3 is 15 amino acids long. Germline V gives CDR1 MDHEN, CDR2 SYDVKM. Between the trimmed V and J ends, which lost 3 bases and 8 bases, there was a span of 17 bases. The CDR3 DNA sequence: TGTGCCAGCAGTTTTGGTCGACTAATATCGGATGAGCAGTTCTTC. Encoded protein: CASSFGRLISDEQFF.

V gene TRBV30 combines with J gene TRBJ1-3; tentatively, D is TRBD1 (5 bases). V gave up 2 bases and J gave up 4 bases, with 9 bases separating them. The CDR3 covers 13 residues. Germline CDR1 is GTSNPN and CDR2 is SVGIG (reference sequence). The CDR3 here is CAWSQGVGNTIYF. CDR3 in DNA: TGTGCCTGGAGTCAAGGGGTAGGAAACACCATATATTTT.

This chain uses TRBV7-8 with TRBJ2-5; D unclear. Trimming shortened V by 5 bases and J by 3 bases, and 10 bases separated the two germline ends. Germline V gives CDR1 SGHVS, CDR2 FQNEAQ. The CDR3 is 13 residues long. CDR3 loop: CASSPPVEETQYF. CDR3 coding DNA: TGTGCCAGCAGCCCACCTGTAGAAGAGACCCAGTACTTC.

The CDR3 is CATSTARASGNTIYF. The CDR3 DNA sequence: TGTGCCACCAGCACGGCCAGGGCATCCGGAAACACCATATATTTT. The rearrangement links TRBV15 to TRBJ1-3, with a possible D match to TRBD1 (5 bases). This CDR3 contains 15 residues. Germline V CDR1 and CDR2: LNHNV, YYDKDF (reference sequence). The V gene lost 4 bases and the J gene lost 4 bases, with 14 bases spanning the gap. Using reference TRBV15 and TRBJ1-3 for the parts outside the CDR3, the full variable domain is DAMVIQNPRYQVTQFGKPVTLSCSQTLNHNVMYWYQQKSSQAPKLLFHYYDKDFNNEADTPDNFQSRRPNTSFCFLDIRSPGLGDTAMYLCATSTARASGNTIYFGEGSWLTVV.

This chain joins TRBV6-5 and TRBJ1-3; TRBD1 might be the D (5 bases). V was pared by 0 bases and J by 5 bases, with 14 bases between. The CDR3 length is 16 residues. CDR1 MNHEY and CDR2 SVGAGI come from the germline V gene. For the CDR3, the DNA is TGTGCCAGCAGTTACTCGAGGCCAGGGCCTAGAAACACCATATATTTT. Translated: CASSYSRPGPRNTIYF.

This rearrangement joins TRBV2 to TRBJ2-1, with TRBD1 as a possible D gene (5 bases). Germline V gene lookup returns CDR1 SNHLY and CDR2 FYNNEI. V shed 4 bases and J shed 6 bases, with 22 bases lying between them. CDR3 length: 17 residues. CDR3 protein: CASSGIQRQFKGNEQFF. The CDR3 DNA follows: TGTGCCAGCAGTGGAATACAACGACAGTTTAAGGGCAATGAGCAGTTCTTC.

This rearrangement joins TRBV28 to TRBJ1-5, with D possibly being TRBD1 (5 bases). CDR3 size: 14 residues. The germline V gene encodes CDR1 MDHEN and CDR2 SYDVKM. Trimming stripped 6 bases from V and 3 bases from J, with 12 bases between. The CDR3 DNA is TGTGCCAGCAGCCCAACACAGGACAATCAGCCCCAGCATTTT. As protein: CASSPTQDNQPQHF.

This rearrangement joins TRBV6-1 to TRBJ2-1, with a tentative D call TRBD2 (6 bases). The germline V and J ends were trimmed by 0 bases and 6 bases, with 18 bases remaining between them. The CDR3 length is 17 residues. Per germline, CDR1 MNHNS and CDR2 SASEGT. The CDR3 reads CASSEARKGGSLNEQFF. The CDR3 DNA follows: TGTGCCAGCAGTGAAGCGCGGAAAGGAGGGTCTCTCAATGAGCAGTTCTTC.

The V gene is TRBV7-3, the J gene TRBJ2-1; tentative D call: TRBD1 (7 bases). Deletions cut 5 bases from V and 3 bases from J, with 14 bases between. The CDR3 is made up of 15 amino acids. Looked up from germline, CDR1 is SGHTA and CDR2 is FQGTGA. CDR3 bases: TGTGCCAGCAGCGCCGGGGGACAGAGCTACAATGAGCAGTTCTTC. Residues: CASSAGGQSYNEQFF.

The chain couples TRBV5-1 to TRBJ2-3; 9 bases are a match to TRBD2. This CDR3 is 14 amino acids long. Germline CDR1 and CDR2: SGHRS and YFSETQ. J was trimmed by 5 bases and V by 0 bases; bases with no gene match: 1. CDR3 in DNA: TGCGCCAGCAGCTTGGAACTAGCGGGAGATACGCAGTATTTT. Translation: CASSLELAGDTQYF.

The gene calls are TRBV30 and TRBJ2-7; D remains unclear. Per the germline V gene, CDR1 is GTSNPN and CDR2 is SVGIG (reference sequence). The CDR3 runs to 11 residues. Deletions cut 5 bases from V and 0 bases from J, with 5 bases between. The DNA for the CDR3 is TGTGCCTGGGGCCGCTCCTACGAGCAGTACTTC. Its translation: CAWGRSYEQYF.

J is TRBJ1-3 and V is TRBV28; D is unresolved. The germline gives CDR1 MDHEN, CDR2 SYDVKM. The CDR3 is 14 amino acids. The ends were cut back, 5 bases at V and 0 bases at J, with 8 bases in the middle. CDR3 coding DNA: TGTGCCAGCAGTAGCCGGGACTCTGGAAACACCATATATTTT. Protein: CASSSRDSGNTIYF. Full variable domain (remainder filled in from reference TRBV28 and TRBJ1-3): DVKVTQSSRYLVKRTGEKVFLECVQDMDHENMFWYRQDPGLGLRLIYFSYDVKMKEKGDIPEGYSVSREKKERFSLILESASTNQTSMYLCASSSRDSGNTIYFGEGSWLTVV.

CDR3 sequence (DNA): TGTGCCAGCAGTTGGCGTGGGGCAGGGGCGAAAGAGCAGTACTTC. Protein product: CASSWRGAGAKEQYF. The chain uses TRBV27 and TRBJ2-7; D is possibly TRBD1 (6 bases). This CDR3 spans 15 amino acids. Trimming shortened V by 4 bases and J by 7 bases, and 20 bases separated the two germline ends. CDR1 MNHEY and CDR2 SMNVEV come from the germline V gene (reference sequence).

The V and J genes are TRBV6-6 and TRBJ2-7; no definite D call. This CDR3 has 12 amino acids. Looked up from germline, CDR1 is MNHNY and CDR2 is SVGAGI (reference sequence). V was clipped by 5 bases and J by 6 bases, with 11 bases between them. The CDR3 spells CASSNTVPEQYF. CDR3 nucleotides: TGTGCCAGCAGTAACACCGTTCCCGAGCAGTACTTC.